The rows below give T cell receptor beta chains drawn from one sample of a study of T cell repertoires in cytomegalovirus infection. One entry per CDR3 protein results from TCRdb running MiXCR on the reads. The profile shows 600,000 to 800,000 distinct CDR3 sequences, more than 20% of them singletons. What was sequenced was CD8+ T cells from PBMCs. Receptors were obtained from a human donor in good health (CMV status not recorded). Some clones in this sample may be carry-over from other donors' samples. Each CDR3 is given with its conserved first and last residue. The D gene is left open where the match is weak. Not all rows give a size; the values are once, few, many and, for expanded clones, a class.

TRBD2	TRBV28	-	TRBJ2-3	CASSRTRGTDTQYF	TGTGCCAGCAGTAGGACTAGGGGAACAGATACGCAGTATTTT
TRBD1	TRBV28	-	TRBJ1-5	CASRRGTAYNQPQHF	TGTGCCAGCAGAAGGGGGACAGCTTATAATCAGCCCCAGCATTTT
TRBD2	TRBV9	-	TRBJ2-5	CASSAVAGDQETQYF	TGTGCCAGCAGCGCAGTAGCGGGGGACCAAGAGACCCAGTACTTC
-	TRBV12-3/TRBV12-4	many	TRBJ2-5	CASSLDPPETQYF	TGTGCCAGCAGTTTAGACCCTCCGGAGACCCAGTACTTC
-	TRBV14	few	TRBJ2-5	CASSLLTPDSQETQYF	TGTGCCAGCAGCCTACTTACGCCGGACTCCCAAGAGACCCAGTACTTC
TRBD2	TRBV6-2/TRBV6-3	many	TRBJ2-2	CASSLLAGGTGELFF	TGTGCCAGCAGTTTGCTAGCGGGCGGCACCGGGGAGCTGTTTTTT
TRBD1	TRBV20-1	many	TRBJ1-3	CSASPTGAGNTIYF	TGCAGTGCTAGCCCCACAGGGGCTGGAAACACCATATATTTT
TRBD1	TRBV4-1	many	TRBJ2-5	CASSQVGQGQETQYF	TGCGCCAGCAGCCAAGTCGGACAGGGCCAAGAGACCCAGTACTTC
-	TRBV7-9	few	TRBJ2-7	CASSSYRDPYEQYF	TGTGCCAGCAGCTCCTACAGGGACCCCTACGAGCAGTACTTC
TRBD2	TRBV7-9	-	TRBJ2-2	CASSLGGLTGELFF	TGTGCCAGCAGCTTAGGGGGACTAACCGGGGAGCTGTTTTTT
TRBD1	TRBV28	many	TRBJ1-1	CATTAGTGGVIGTEAFF	TGTGCCACCACTGCCGGGACAGGGGGCGTAATTGGCACTGAAGCTTTCTTT
-	TRBV7-9	-	TRBJ2-5	CASSLGSPLETQYF	TGTGCCAGCAGCTTAGGCAGCCCTCTAGAGACCCAGTACTTC
-	TRBV27	-	TRBJ1-2	CASSLSGFGYTF	TGTGCCAGCAGTTTATCGGGGTTTGGCTACACCTTC
-	TRBV27	-	TRBJ1-1	CASNGGVRTEAFF	TGTGCCAGCAATGGGGGTGTTCGCACTGAAGCTTTCTTT
-	TRBV27	-	TRBJ2-3	CASRFLGGTDTQYF	TGTGCCAGCAGATTCCTCGGCGGGACAGATACGCAGTATTTT
-	TRBV15	few	TRBJ1-5	CATRGSGGQPQHF	TGTGCCACCAGAGGGTCAGGCGGTCAGCCCCAGCATTTT
TRBD1	TRBV7-9	many	TRBJ1-2	CASSLAPFRDRGLYGYTF	TGTGCCAGTAGCTTAGCCCCTTTCCGGGACAGGGGACTCTATGGCTACACCTTC
-	TRBV5-5	many	TRBJ2-6	CASSHPGTGANVLTF	TGTGCCAGCAGCCATCCAGGGACTGGGGCCAACGTCCTGACTTTC
TRBD2	TRBV2	-	TRBJ2-1	CASSERGLAGYNEQFF	TGTGCCAGCAGTGAGAGGGGACTAGCGGGATACAATGAGCAGTTCTTC
-	TRBV7-3	-	TRBJ1-2	CASSAGQGLYGYTF	TGTGCCAGCAGCGCCGGGCAGGGCCTCTATGGCTACACCTTC
-	TRBV20-1	few	TRBJ2-1	CSARASPPAGYNEQFF	TGCAGTGCTAGAGCTTCCCCCCCAGCGGGCTACAATGAGCAGTTCTTC
TRBD1	TRBV7-2	few	TRBJ1-1	CASSATGTGTTEAFF	TGTGCCAGCAGCGCCACCGGGACAGGGACGACTGAAGCTTTCTTT
-	TRBV9	-	TRBJ1-1	CASGPTREPTEAFF	TGTGCCAGCGGCCCAACCAGGGAGCCCACTGAAGCTTTCTTT
-	TRBV6-5	few	TRBJ1-4	CASTPPGGRNEKLFF	TGTGCCAGCACCCCGCCGGGAGGACGAAATGAAAAACTGTTTTTT
TRBD2	TRBV11-2	-	TRBJ2-3	CTSTLRGGDTQYF	TGTACCAGCACCCTCCGGGGGGGAGATACGCAGTATTTT
TRBD1	TRBV6-1	-	TRBJ1-2	CASSEPGTGGESYGYTF	TGTGCCAGCAGTGAGCCCGGGACAGGGGGCGAGAGTTATGGCTACACCTTC
-	TRBV2	-	TRBJ1-3	CASSEGRTENTIYF	TGTGCCAGCAGTGAAGGCAGGACGGAAAACACCATATATTTT
-	TRBV6-2/TRBV6-3	-	TRBJ2-2	CASSLYRVAGELFF	TGTGCCAGCAGTTTGTACAGGGTGGCCGGGGAGCTGTTTTTT
-	TRBV20-1	-	TRBJ1-1	CSAYAPDPRATEAFF	TGCAGTGCTTATGCCCCGGACCCTAGGGCGACGGAAGCTTTCTTT
TRBD1	TRBV20-1	few	TRBJ1-3	CSALSRGEIIGNTIYF	TGCAGTGCCCTCTCCAGGGGGGAGATAATTGGAAACACCATATATTTT
TRBD1	TRBV7-8	many	TRBJ1-5	CASSSNRGGHQPQHF	TGTGCCAGCAGCTCAAACAGGGGAGGGCATCAGCCCCAGCATTTT
-	TRBV5-6	-	TRBJ1-1	CVSSFNSQVWELMNTEAFF	TGTGTCAGCAGCTTTAACTCACAGGTCTGGGAATTGATGAACACTGAAGCTTTCTTT
TRBD1	TRBV7-2	-	TRBJ1-2	CASSWGQGPHYGYTF	TGTGCCAGCAGCTGGGGACAGGGGCCCCACTATGGCTACACCTTC
TRBD1	TRBV7-9	many	TRBJ2-5	CASSLDTGDETQYF	TGTGCCAGCAGCTTAGATACAGGGGACGAGACCCAGTACTTC
TRBD2	TRBV27	-	TRBJ2-1	CASSKRGHYNEQFF	TGTGCCAGCTCGAAGCGGGGGCACTACAATGAGCAGTTCTTC
-	TRBV20-1	-	TRBJ2-2	CSASSLWGGRTGELFF	TGCAGTGCTAGCTCCCTCTGGGGGGGGCGGACCGGGGAGCTGTTTTTT
-	TRBV7-2	many	TRBJ2-3	CASSWYPTDTQYF	TGTGCCAGCAGCTGGTACCCCACAGATACGCAGTATTTT
-	TRBV19	few	TRBJ1-1	CASRPWSMNTEAFF	TGTGCCAGTAGGCCCTGGAGCATGAACACTGAAGCTTTCTTT
-	TRBV20-1	few	TRBJ2-5	CSAREIEETQYF	TGCAGTGCTAGAGAGATAGAAGAGACCCAGTACTTC
TRBD1	TRBV7-2	many	TRBJ2-7	CASSLRDSDYEQYF	TGTGCCAGCAGCCTCCGGGACAGCGATTACGAGCAGTACTTC
-	TRBV14	-	TRBJ1-1	CVSSQDGGLNTEAFF	TGTGTCAGCAGCCAAGATGGAGGGTTGAACACTGAAGCTTTCTTT
-	TRBV5-1	-	TRBJ2-1	CASSRAGTSNNEQFF	TGCGCCAGCAGCCGTGCTGGGACGTCTAACAATGAGCAGTTCTTC
-	TRBV28	-	TRBJ1-1	CASSFGPIVTEAFF	TGTGCCAGCAGTTTCGGGCCTATTGTGACTGAAGCTTTCTTT
-	TRBV12-3/TRBV12-4	many	TRBJ2-3	CASSLRPATDTQYF	TGTGCCAGCAGTTTAAGGCCAGCCACAGATACGCAGTATTTT
TRBD2	TRBV20-1	-	TRBJ2-3	CSATWAGGPTDTQYF	TGCAGTGCTACTTGGGCGGGGGGACCCACAGATACGCAGTATTTT
TRBD2	TRBV7-2	-	TRBJ2-5	CASSSSGGGQETQYF	TGTGCCAGCAGCTCGTCCGGGGGGGGCCAAGAGACCCAGTACTTC
-	TRBV2	-	TRBJ2-1	CASSAGQSSYNEQFF	TGTGCCAGCAGTGCTGGACAGAGCTCCTACAATGAGCAGTTCTTC
TRBD1	TRBV7-9	few	TRBJ2-3	CASSRDRVGSDTQYF	TGTGCCAGCAGCCGTGACAGGGTTGGATCCGATACGCAGTATTTT
-	TRBV6-5	-	TRBJ2-1	CANSYQGGSVNEQFF	TGTGCCAACAGTTACCAGGGGGGGTCCGTCAATGAGCAGTTCTTC
TRBD1	TRBV7-6	-	TRBJ2-2	CASSTRTGGSGELFF	TGTGCCAGCAGCACCCGGACAGGGGGATCCGGGGAGCTGTTTTTT